This T cell receptor (beta chain) was retrieved from a study of shared clonotypes between healthy human individuals. General study results and limits: Naive subsets, compared against memory subsets, generally had larger estimated richness values.

V lost 5 bases, J lost 3 bases, and 5 bases lay in between. Germline V CDR1 and CDR2: LNHDA, SQIVND (reference sequence). The CDR3 runs to 12 residues. The authors split each subset's genomic DNA evenly across several immunoSEQ plates. The assay was immunoSEQ multiplex PCR, and TCRdb's table has in-frame clones only and misses some. The table lists about 580,000 clones, nearly 98% of them singletons. Naive CD8 cells comprised CD45RO-negative, CCR7-positively selected cells, excluding terminally differentiated effector memory CD45RA+ cells. This clone appeared once. Its specificity is unknown. The chain carries TRBV19 and TRBJ1-5; no reliable D call. The receptor was derived from a man between 25 and 39 years old in good health. Material: naive CD8+ T cells sorted from blood. CDR3 sequence: CASSPINQPQHF. The CDR3 DNA follows: TGTGCCAGTAGTCCCATCAATCAGCCCCAGCATTTT. Combining the CDR3 with reference TRBV19 and TRBJ1-5 gives the whole variable domain DGGITQSPKYLFRKEGQNVTLSCEQNLNHDAMYWYRQDPGQGLRLIYYSQIVNDFQKGDIAEGYSVSREKKESFPLTVTSAQKNPTAFYLCASSPINQPQHFGDGTRLSIL.